Shown below are 26 T cell receptor beta chains from a single sample sequenced in a study of identical twins. TCRdb recomputed calls from the 5' RACE reads with MiXCR, one row per CDR3 protein. The table records roughly 720,000 distinct CDR3 sequences, about 20% of them present only once. These same records also appear under a second study, on T cells expressing NK-cell markers.

Material: PBMCs. The receptors shown here come from a woman between 18 and 29 years old in good health.

This clonotype turned up a few times. The chain carries TRBV15 and TRBJ1-5; unclear D gene. This CDR3 has 13 residues. The germline V gene has CDR1 LNHNV and CDR2 YYDKDF (reference sequence). Trimming stripped 0 bases from V and 6 bases from J, with 6 bases between. CDR3 nucleotides: TGTGCCACCAGCAGAGACCTCACTCAGCCCCAGCATTTT. Amino acid sequence: CATSRDLTQPQHF.

As for this clonotype: The junction differs from germline at one of its ends, possibly a read error. V is TRBV2 and J is TRBJ2-4; 11 bases are a match to TRBD2. CDR3 length: 19 amino acids. The germline V gene has CDR1 SNHLY and CDR2 FYNNEI. The CDR3 coding sequence is TGTACCAGCAGTGCAAATTTGGGGACTAGCGGACACCTCCAAAACATTCAGTACTTC. It translates to CTSSANLGTSGHLQNIQYF.

This clonotype has more than one count but fewer than ten. The V and J genes are TRBV7-6 and TRBJ1-2; 7 nucleotides match TRBD1. Unmatched junction bases numbered 7, after V lost 3 bases and J lost 6 bases. Per germline, CDR1 SGHVS and CDR2 FNYEAQ. This CDR3 contains 14 residues. For the CDR3, the DNA is TGTGCCAGCAGCTTTAACAGGGGTTCGGATGGCTACACCTTC. Protein product: CASSFNRGSDGYTF.

V is TRBV20-1 and J is TRBJ2-7, with D tentatively TRBD1 (7 bases). Germline CDR1 and CDR2: DFQATT and SNEGSKA (reference sequence). The V end lost 0 bases, the J end lost 6 bases, and 18 bases lay between the germline ends. The CDR3 length is 15 residues. The CDR3 coding sequence is TGCAGTGCTAGAGATCGCGTCAGGGGGGTCAGCGAGCAGTACTTC. This codes for CSARDRVRGVSEQYF.

The chain links TRBV2 to TRBJ2-2, with D perhaps matching TRBD1 or TRBD2 (6 bases each). CDR1 and CDR2 (germline): SNHLY, FYNNEI. This CDR3 is 12 amino acids long. Trimming took 7 bases from V and 6 from J, leaving 9 bases between them. The CDR3 region has the DNA TGTGCCAGCAAAGGGGGGTCCGGGGAGCTGTTTTTT. Translation: CASKGGSGELFF. The whole variable domain, filled in from reference TRBV2 and TRBJ2-2, reads EPEVTQTPSHQVTQMGQEVILRCVPISNHLYFYWYRQILGQKVEFLVSFYNNEISEKSEIFDDQFSVERPDGSNFTLKIRSTKLEDSAMYFCASKGGSGELFFGEGSRLTVL.

The V gene is TRBV7-9, the J gene TRBJ2-1; D gene ambiguous. This CDR3 region has 16 residues. The V and J ends lost 5 bases and 0 bases respectively, with 14 bases between them. Looked up from germline, CDR1 is SEHNR and CDR2 is FQNEAQ (reference sequence). Here the CDR3 DNA reads TGTGCCAGCAGCCCCGCGACGCTAAGCTCCTACAATGAGCAGTTCTTC. It specifies CASSPATLSSYNEQFF.

The chain carries TRBV9 and TRBJ2-7, with D unclear. Germline CDR1 is SGDLS and CDR2 is YYNGEE. There are 14 residues in the CDR3. Trimming took 0 bases from V and 4 from J, leaving 11 bases between them. CDR3 sequence: CASSVAGLGYEQYF. The CDR3 coding sequence is TGTGCCAGCAGCGTAGCCGGGCTTGGATACGAGCAGTACTTC. Complete variable domain (other parts from reference TRBV9 and TRBJ2-7): DSGVTQTPKHLITATGQRVTLRCSPRSGDLSVYWYQQSLDQGLQFLIQYYNGEERAKGNILERFSAQQFPDLHSELNLSSLELGDSALYFCASSVAGLGYEQYFGPGTRLTVT.

This clonotype appeared a few times. Here the CDR3 reads CSARVSGRDTQYF. The CDR3 DNA is TGCAGTGCTAGAGTTTCGGGGCGAGATACGCAGTATTTT. The chain joins TRBV20-1 to TRBJ2-3; the D call may be TRBD1 or TRBD2 (5 bases each). Germline values: CDR1 DFQATT, CDR2 SNEGSKA (reference sequence). Trimming cost V 1 base and J 5 bases, with 10 bases left between them. The CDR3 has 13 amino acids.

The chain uses TRBV19 and TRBJ2-3; the D gene is possibly TRBD1 (6 bases). This CDR3 comprises 13 residues. Germline CDR1 and CDR2: LNHDA and SQIVND (reference sequence). Trimming shortened V by 6 bases and J by 2 bases, and 9 bases separated the two germline ends. This CDR3 is CASRNRVTDTQYF. As DNA, the CDR3 is TGTGCCAGTAGGAACAGGGTCACAGATACGCAGTATTTT.

The CDR3 is CASRTTGTYNSPLHF. As DNA, the CDR3 is TGTGCCAGCAGAACTACAGGAACCTATAATTCACCCCTCCACTTT. The chain recombines TRBV25-1 with TRBJ1-6; a possible D gene is TRBD1 (5 bases). V was shortened by 6 bases and J by 2 bases, with 11 bases between the two germline ends. CDR3 size: 15 residues. Germline lookup yields CDR1 MGHDK and CDR2 SYGVNS.

This clonotype was counted a few times. The chain carries TRBV6-5 and TRBJ1-3; D may be TRBD1 (5 bases). Per germline, CDR1 MNHEY and CDR2 SVGAGI. V lost 2 bases, J lost 2 bases, and 13 bases lay in between. This CDR3 has 16 amino acids. The DNA of the CDR3 is TGTGCCAGCAGTTACCCGCCAGGGAAAGCTGGAAACACCATATATTTT. Amino acids: CASSYPPGKAGNTIYF.

The CDR3 bases are TGTGCCAGCAGCTCTGTTTCGACCGGGAACAGGAGAGAGACCCAGTACTTC. Protein product: CASSSVSTGNRRETQYF. The rearrangement joins TRBV7-4 to TRBJ2-5; D is tentatively TRBD1 or TRBD2 (5 bases each). The germline gives CDR1 SGHVT, CDR2 SQSDAQ. V lost 4 bases, J lost 4 bases, and 22 bases lay in between. CDR3 length: 17 amino acids.

The chain is built from TRBV2 and TRBJ2-1; D possibly corresponds to TRBD1 (6 bases). The germline gives CDR1 SNHLY, CDR2 FYNNEI. The CDR3 is 14 amino acids. V was clipped by 6 bases and J by 3 bases, with 12 bases between them. The CDR3: CASSRDISYNEQFF. As DNA, the CDR3 is TGTGCCAGCAGCCGGGACATCAGCTACAATGAGCAGTTCTTC.

The rearrangement links TRBV6-5 to TRBJ2-3, with 10 bases aligning to TRBD2. This CDR3 contains 16 residues. CDR1 and CDR2 from the germline V gene are MNHEY and SVGAGI. V was clipped by 0 bases and J by 1 base; unmatched bases: 1. The CDR3 loop reads CASSYSLAGGTDTQYF. In nucleotides, the CDR3 is TGTGCCAGCAGTTACTCGCTAGCGGGAGGCACAGATACGCAGTATTTT.

This sequence joins TRBV3-1 and TRBJ2-5; 10 bases map to TRBD2. The V segment lost 6 bases and the J segment 5 bases; nucleotides outside the gene matches: 9. Germline V lookup: CDR1 LGHDT, CDR2 YNNKEL (reference sequence). The CDR3 extends over 15 amino acids. For the CDR3, the DNA is TGTGCCAGCAGACCTCCGAGGACTAGCGGCGAGACCCAGTACTTC. Translated, it gives CASRPPRTSGETQYF.

This rearrangement joins TRBV20-1 to TRBJ2-3; 7 bases map to TRBD2. The CDR3 runs to 15 residues. CDR1 is DFQATT and CDR2 is SNEGSKA in the germline V gene (reference sequence). The J segment lost 4 bases and the V segment lost 2 bases, leaving 9 bases of the junction unmatched. CDR3 in DNA: TGCAGTGCTAGATGGTCTAGCGGTGGTGCAGATACGCAGTATTTT. Its protein is CSARWSSGGADTQYF.

This chain joins TRBV20-1 and TRBJ2-2; 9 bases agree with TRBD1. The CDR3 runs to 14 residues. V shed 3 bases, J shed 6 bases, and the junction held 5 bases outside the gene matches. Germline V gene sequence: CDR1 DFQATT, CDR2 SNEGSKA (reference sequence). The CDR3 sequence is CSARQQGAAGELFF. The CDR3 coding sequence is TGCAGTGCTAGGCAACAGGGGGCAGCCGGGGAGCTGTTTTTT.

This chain connects TRBV7-3 to TRBJ1-2, with D possibly being TRBD1 (6 bases). Germline V gene data show CDR1 as SGHTA and CDR2 as FQGTGA. V was trimmed by 3 bases and J by 7 bases, leaving 12 bases between them. This CDR3 has 13 residues. In DNA form, the CDR3 reads TGTGCCAGCAGCTTCCCAGGGGCGTTTGGCTACACCTTC. Its translation is CASSFPGAFGYTF.

This clonotype was recorded a few times. The chain is built from TRBV20-1 and TRBJ2-7; 7 positions agree with TRBD1. V dropped 3 bases and J dropped 6; count of bases not matched to a gene: 14. Germline loops: CDR1 DFQATT, CDR2 SNEGSKA (reference sequence). The CDR3 sequence is 15 residues long. Here the CDR3 reads CSASPSPGQRGEQYF. The CDR3 nucleotides are TGCAGTGCTAGTCCCTCACCGGGACAGCGTGGCGAGCAGTACTTC.

J is TRBJ1-2 and V is TRBV10-3; no firm D call. The CDR3 totals 11 residues. The ends were cut back, 4 bases at V and 8 bases at J, with 8 bases in the middle. Germline values: CDR1 ENHRY, CDR2 SYGVKD. DNA of the CDR3: TGTGCCATCAGTGCCGTCGGGGGCTACACCTTC. Protein: CAISAVGGYTF.

This clonotype was counted many times. J is TRBJ1-5 and V is TRBV12-3 or TRBV12-4; D might be TRBD1 (6 bases). The CDR3 sequence is 14 residues long. V dropped 3 bases and J dropped 4 bases, with 10 bases sitting between them. CDR3 region: CASSFTGLNQPQHF. The CDR3 coding sequence is TGTGCCAGCAGTTTTACAGGGTTAAATCAGCCCCAGCATTTT.

The chain recombines TRBV5-6 with TRBJ2-5; D gene unclear. The germline CDR1 and CDR2 sequences are SGHDT and YYEEEE. The CDR3 is 13 amino acids. The germline V and J ends were trimmed by 2 bases and 7 bases, with 12 bases remaining between them. The DNA of the CDR3 is TGTGCCAGCAGCTTAAGTGGGCCCGGGACCCAGTACTTC. Protein sequence: CASSLSGPGTQYF.

Only a few counts were recorded for this clonotype. The chain combines TRBV15 with TRBJ2-5; the D gene is possibly TRBD2 (5 bases). The V end was cut by 8 bases, the J end by 2 bases, with 12 bases between. The CDR3 is 13 residues long. Per germline, CDR1 LNHNV and CDR2 YYDKDF (reference sequence). The CDR3 nucleotides read TGTGCCACCGCGGCGGACTTACAAGAGACCCAGTACTTC. Protein product: CATAADLQETQYF.

V usage is TRBV5-1 and J usage is TRBJ2-7; possible D gene TRBD1, 5 bases. The CDR3 runs to 13 residues. From germline, CDR1 is SGHRS and CDR2 YFSETQ. V shed 0 bases and J shed 6 bases, with 10 bases lying between them. CDR3 in amino acids: CASSLGPQGEQYF. As DNA, the CDR3 is TGCGCCAGCAGCTTGGGGCCCCAGGGCGAGCAGTACTTC.

The chain links TRBV5-1 to TRBJ2-7; D gene uncertain. Trimming removed 0 bases from V and 0 bases from J, with 7 bases in between. The CDR3 has 14 amino acids. Germline CDR1 SGHRS, CDR2 YFSETQ. In nucleotides, the CDR3 is TGCGCCAGCAGCTTGGTGTCCGTCTCCTACGAGCAGTACTTC. Translating gives CASSLVSVSYEQYF.

Only a few counts were recorded for this clonotype. The chain employs TRBV6-1 and TRBJ2-7, with 10 nucleotides matching TRBD1. The CDR3 contains 14 residues. Per germline, CDR1 MNHNS and CDR2 SASEGT. With V trimmed by 6 bases and J by 1 base, 3 bases remained unmatched. This CDR3 is CASRVGQGSYEQYF. CDR3 bases: TGTGCCAGCAGGGTGGGACAGGGGTCCTACGAGCAGTACTTC.